This T cell receptor (beta chain) was profiled in a study of PD-1 blockade in classical Hodgkin lymphoma. Produced via immunoSEQ multiplex PCR; TCRdb's table is partial and in-frame only. Of under 80,000 clones listed, over 90% are singletons. Time point denoted: newly diagnosed, previously untreated cHL patient sample. CDR1 is SNHLY, CDR2 FYNNEI, per germline. The CDR3 length is 11 residues. Losses at the gene ends were 11 bases for V and 5 bases for J; bases not matched to a gene: 3. This clone was detected only a few times. No antigen is known for it. General study findings and limits: Possible causes of repertoire differences, disease activity or prior therapy, remain undefined. Before treatment, TCR diversity in newly diagnosed patients was reportedly lower than in healthy donors.

The rearrangement joins TRBV2 to TRBJ1-1; 9 bases are a match to TRBD1. Sequenced material: peripheral blood mononuclear cells (PBMCs). This sequence originates from a human donor with classical Hodgkin lymphoma. Here the CDR3 reads CAGTGRTEAFF. The CDR3 DNA reads TGTGCCGGGACAGGGCGTACTGAAGCTTTCTTT. Looking up the rest from reference TRBV2 and TRBJ1-1 gives the full variable domain: EPEVTQTPSHQVTQMGQEVILRCVPISNHLYFYWYRQILGQKVEFLVSFYNNEISEKSEIFDDQFSVERPDGSNFTLKIRSTKLEDSAMYFCAGTGRTEAFFGQGTRLTVV.